Below, one TCR beta chain is given with its context. The CDR3 extends over 14 amino acids. V was clipped by 2 bases and J by 5 bases; unmatched bases: 5. Germline CDR1 reads SNHLY; CDR2 reads FYNNEI. The entry originates in a study of blood T cell repertoires in COVID-19. As for the study in general: The United States, Italy and Spain provided the acute and convalescent COVID-19 samples. Nucleic acid was either cDNA or gDNA, and it came from T cells, B-cell-depleted T cells, or PBMCs.

Sequencing was performed with immunoSEQ multiplex PCR; in TCRdb, only in-frame clones are kept and a portion is missing. Among about 74,000 clones listed, around 88% were seen once. The specimen sequenced was peripheral blood. The chain has TRBV2 and TRBJ2-7; 8 bases fit TRBD1. This receptor was obtained from an elderly woman with active or convalescent COVID-19. The CDR3 coding sequence is TGTGCCAGCAGTGAAATAGGACAGGGCCACGAGCAGTACTTC. Protein sequence: CASSEIGQGHEQYF. Combining the CDR3 with reference TRBV2 and TRBJ2-7 gives the whole variable domain EPEVTQTPSHQVTQMGQEVILRCVPISNHLYFYWYRQILGQKVEFLVSFYNNEISEKSEIFDDQFSVERPDGSNFTLKIRSTKLEDSAMYFCASSEIGQGHEQYFGPGTRLTVT.